Included here is one T cell receptor beta chain sequence, with context. Its target is not known. 5' RACE with UMI labels generated the TRB cDNA libraries. One entry per CDR3 protein, without DNA, is what TCRdb gives after re-calling the 5' RACE reads. This sample contains 65,000 to 95,000 distinct CDR3 sequences. This entry comes from a study of CXCR3-negative and CXCR3-positive naive CD8 T cells. The wider study: Sequencing yielded 150 million or so TRB reads, roughly 1.5 +/- 0.3 million per library. Study-level results: Memory cells showed distinct TRBV-TRBJ patterns, while the two naive subsets matched.

This CDR3 region has 15 residues. The germline V gene encodes CDR1 MDHEN and CDR2 SYDVKM. The rearrangement joins TRBV28 to TRBJ2-1. Sequenced material: naive CXCR3- CD8+ T cells from blood. The subset denotes: CD45RO-CCR7+CD27+CD95- naive CD8+ T cells lacking CXCR3 (TNR3-). This clonotype was obtained from a human donor in good health. Some clones in this sample may be carry-over from other donors' samples. CDR3 region: CASSFPRVSYNEQFF.